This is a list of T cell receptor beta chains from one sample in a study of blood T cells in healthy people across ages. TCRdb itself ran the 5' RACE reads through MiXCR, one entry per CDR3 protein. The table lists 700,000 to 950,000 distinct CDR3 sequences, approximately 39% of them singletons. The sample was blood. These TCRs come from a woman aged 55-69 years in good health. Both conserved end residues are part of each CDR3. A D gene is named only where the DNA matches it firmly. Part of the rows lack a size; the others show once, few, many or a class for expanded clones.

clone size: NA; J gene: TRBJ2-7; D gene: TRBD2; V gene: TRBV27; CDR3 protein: CASSSLSSGRAYEQYF; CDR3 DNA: TGTGCCAGCAGTTCTCTATCTAGCGGGAGGGCCTACGAGCAGTACTTC
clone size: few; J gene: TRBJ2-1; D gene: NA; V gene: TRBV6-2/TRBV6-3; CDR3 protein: CASSYGGKLANEQFF; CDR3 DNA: TGTGCCAGCAGTTACGGGGGTAAACTGGCCAATGAGCAGTTCTTC
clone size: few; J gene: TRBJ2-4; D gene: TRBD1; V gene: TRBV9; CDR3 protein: CASSEAGQGLNIQYF; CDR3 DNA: TGTGCCAGCAGCGAGGCGGGACAGGGTCTAAACATTCAGTACTTC
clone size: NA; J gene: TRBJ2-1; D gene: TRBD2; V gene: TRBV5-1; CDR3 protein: CASSRLAGGAYNEQFF; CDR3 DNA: TGCGCCAGCAGCCGACTAGCGGGAGGCGCCTACAATGAGCAGTTCTTC
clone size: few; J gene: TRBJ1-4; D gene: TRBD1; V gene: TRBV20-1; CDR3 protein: CSARDVQGGEKLFF; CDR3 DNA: TGCAGTGCTAGAGATGTCCAGGGGGGTGAAAAACTGTTTTTT
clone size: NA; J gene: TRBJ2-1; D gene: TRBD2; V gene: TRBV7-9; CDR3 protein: CASSPFGGGGDNEQFF; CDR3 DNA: TGTGCCAGCAGCCCGTTTGGGGGGGGGGGAGACAATGAGCAGTTCTTC
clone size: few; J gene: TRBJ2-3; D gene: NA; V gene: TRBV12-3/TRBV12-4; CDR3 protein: CASSPAAGPSTDTQYF; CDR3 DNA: TGTGCCAGCAGCCCCGCCGCGGGGCCAAGCACAGATACGCAGTATTTT
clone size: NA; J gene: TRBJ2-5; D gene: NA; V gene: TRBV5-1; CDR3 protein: CASSLSAGQIFQETQYF; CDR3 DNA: TGCGCCAGCAGCTTGTCTGCGGGACAGATCTTTCAAGAGACCCAGTACTTC
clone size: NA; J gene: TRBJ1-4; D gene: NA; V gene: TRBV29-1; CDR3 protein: CSVGNQGKTNEKLFF; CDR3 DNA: TGCAGCGTTGGAAACCAGGGTAAAACTAATGAAAAACTGTTTTTT
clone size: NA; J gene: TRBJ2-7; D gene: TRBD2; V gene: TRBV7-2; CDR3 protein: CASSLQAGGDAWSHEQYF; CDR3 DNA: TGTGCCAGCAGCTTACAAGCGGGAGGGGACGCGTGGTCCCACGAGCAGTACTTC
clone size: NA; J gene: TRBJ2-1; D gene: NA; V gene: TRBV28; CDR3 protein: CASSPLLSHEQFF; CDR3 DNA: TGTGCCAGCAGTCCTCTTTTATCTCATGAGCAGTTCTTC
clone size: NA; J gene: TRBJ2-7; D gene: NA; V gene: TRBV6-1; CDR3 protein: CASSDAHGVDLYEQYF; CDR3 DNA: TGTGCCAGCAGTGATGCCCACGGGGTGGACCTCTACGAGCAGTACTTC
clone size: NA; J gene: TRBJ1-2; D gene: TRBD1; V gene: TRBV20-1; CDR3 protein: CSARAGQGNYGYTF; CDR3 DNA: TGCAGTGCCCGGGCGGGACAGGGGAACTATGGCTACACCTTC
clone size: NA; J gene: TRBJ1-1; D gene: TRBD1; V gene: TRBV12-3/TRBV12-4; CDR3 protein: CASSSATGVPEAFF; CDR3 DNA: TGTGCCAGCAGTTCCGCTACAGGGGTCCCTGAAGCTTTCTTT
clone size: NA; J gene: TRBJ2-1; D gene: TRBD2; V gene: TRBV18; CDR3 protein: CASSPPGLNEQFF; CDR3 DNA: TGTGCCAGCTCACCCCCGGGACTAAATGAGCAGTTCTTC
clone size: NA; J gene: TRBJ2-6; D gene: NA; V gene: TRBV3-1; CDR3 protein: CASSQESAGAGANVLTF; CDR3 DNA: TGTGCCAGCAGCCAAGAAAGCGCTGGAGCAGGGGCCAACGTCCTGACTTTT
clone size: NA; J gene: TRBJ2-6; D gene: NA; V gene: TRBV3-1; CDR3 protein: CASIGLDGANVLTF; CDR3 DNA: TGTGCCAGCATTGGACTGGATGGGGCCAACGTCCTGACTTTC
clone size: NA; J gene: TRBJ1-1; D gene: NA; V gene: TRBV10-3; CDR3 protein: CAISTGTPNTEAFF; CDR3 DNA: TGTGCCATCAGTACAGGGACACCCAACACTGAAGCTTTCTTT
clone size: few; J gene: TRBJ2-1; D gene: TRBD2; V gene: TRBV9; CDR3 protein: CASSVLAGGSNEQFF; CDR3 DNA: TGTGCCAGCAGCGTATTAGCGGGAGGGTCAAATGAGCAGTTCTTC
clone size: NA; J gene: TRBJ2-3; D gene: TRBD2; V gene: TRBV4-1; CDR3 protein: CASSQERGVDTQYF; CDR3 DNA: TGCGCCAGCAGCCAAGAGCGGGGGGTGGATACGCAGTATTTT
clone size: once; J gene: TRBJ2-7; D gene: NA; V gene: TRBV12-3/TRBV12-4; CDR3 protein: CASSMDFIYEQYF; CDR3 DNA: TGTGCCAGCAGCATGGACTTCATCTACGAGCAGTACTTC
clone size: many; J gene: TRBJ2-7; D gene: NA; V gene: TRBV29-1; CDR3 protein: CSVELQDYEQYF; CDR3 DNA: TGCAGCGTTGAATTACAGGACTACGAGCAGTACTTC
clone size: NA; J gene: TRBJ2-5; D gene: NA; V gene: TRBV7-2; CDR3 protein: CASSFMRGEETQYF; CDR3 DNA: TGTGCCAGCAGCTTTATGCGGGGCGAAGAGACCCAGTACTTC
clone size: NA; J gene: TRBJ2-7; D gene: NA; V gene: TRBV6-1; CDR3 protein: CASSEWLQGSPYEQYF; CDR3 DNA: TGTGCCAGCAGTGAATGGCTACAGGGATCACCCTACGAGCAGTACTTC
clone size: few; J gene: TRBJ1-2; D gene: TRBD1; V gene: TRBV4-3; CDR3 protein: CASSQEDDPRDRDGYTF; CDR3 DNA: TGCGCCAGCAGCCAAGAAGACGACCCCCGGGACAGGGATGGCTACACCTTC